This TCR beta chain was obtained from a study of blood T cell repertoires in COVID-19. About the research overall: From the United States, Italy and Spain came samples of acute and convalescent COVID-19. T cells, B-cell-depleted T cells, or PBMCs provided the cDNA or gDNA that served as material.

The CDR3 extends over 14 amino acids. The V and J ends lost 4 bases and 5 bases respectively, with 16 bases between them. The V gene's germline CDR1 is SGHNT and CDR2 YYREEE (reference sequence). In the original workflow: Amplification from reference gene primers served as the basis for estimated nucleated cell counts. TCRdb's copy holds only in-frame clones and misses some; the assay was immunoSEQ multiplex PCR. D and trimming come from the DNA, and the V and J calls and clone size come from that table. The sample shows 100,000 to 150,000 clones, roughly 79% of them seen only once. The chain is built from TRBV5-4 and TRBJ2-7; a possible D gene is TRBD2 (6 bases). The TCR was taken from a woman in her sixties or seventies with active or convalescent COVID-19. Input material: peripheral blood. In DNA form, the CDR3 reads TGTGCCAGCAGCCAAGGAGGGCGGGTACACGAGCAGTACTTC. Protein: CASSQGGRVHEQYF. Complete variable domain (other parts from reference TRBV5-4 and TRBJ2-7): ETGVTQSPTHLIKTRGQQVTLRCSSQSGHNTVSWYQQALGQGPQFIFQYYREEENGRGNFPPRFSGLQFPNYSSELNVNALELDDSALYLCASSQGGRVHEQYFGPGTRLTVT.